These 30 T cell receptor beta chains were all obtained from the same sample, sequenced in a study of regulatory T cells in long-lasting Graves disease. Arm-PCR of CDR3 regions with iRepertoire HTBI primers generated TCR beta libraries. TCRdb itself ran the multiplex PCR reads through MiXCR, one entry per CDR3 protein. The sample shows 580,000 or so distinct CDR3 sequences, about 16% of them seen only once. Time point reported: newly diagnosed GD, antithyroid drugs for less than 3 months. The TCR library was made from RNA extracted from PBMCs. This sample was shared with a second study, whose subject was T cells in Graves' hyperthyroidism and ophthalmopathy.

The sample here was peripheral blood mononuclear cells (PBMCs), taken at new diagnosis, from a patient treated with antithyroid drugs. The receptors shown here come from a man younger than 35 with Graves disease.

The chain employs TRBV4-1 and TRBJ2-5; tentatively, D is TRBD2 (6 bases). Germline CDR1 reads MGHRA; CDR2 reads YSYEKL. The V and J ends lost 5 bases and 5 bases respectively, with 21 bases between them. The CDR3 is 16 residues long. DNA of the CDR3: TGCGCCAGCAGCTTTCGACTAGGAAATGTTCAGGAGACCCAGTACTTC. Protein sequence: CASSFRLGNVQETQYF.

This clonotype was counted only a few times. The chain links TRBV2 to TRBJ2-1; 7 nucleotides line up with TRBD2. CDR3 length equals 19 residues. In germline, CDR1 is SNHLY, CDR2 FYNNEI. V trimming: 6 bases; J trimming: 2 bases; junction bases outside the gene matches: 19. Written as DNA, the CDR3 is TGTGCCAGCAGCGTAGACCCCCTCAGCGGGGTGGGAGCCTACAATGAGCAGTTCTTC. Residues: CASSVDPLSGVGAYNEQFF.

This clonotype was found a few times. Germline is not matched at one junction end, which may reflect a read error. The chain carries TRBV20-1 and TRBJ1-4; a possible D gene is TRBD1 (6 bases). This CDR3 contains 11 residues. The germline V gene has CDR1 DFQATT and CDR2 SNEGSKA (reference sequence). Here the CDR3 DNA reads TGCAGTGCTAGATATCGGTGGGGGCTAACTTTT. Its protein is CSARYRWGLTF.

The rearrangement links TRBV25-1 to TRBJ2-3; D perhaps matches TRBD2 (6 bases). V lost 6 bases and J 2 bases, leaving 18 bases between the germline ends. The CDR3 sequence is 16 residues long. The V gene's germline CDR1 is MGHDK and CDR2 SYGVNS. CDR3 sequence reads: CASSVSGSGNTDTQYF. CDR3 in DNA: TGTGCCAGCAGCGTTTCTGGTAGCGGAAACACAGATACGCAGTATTTT.

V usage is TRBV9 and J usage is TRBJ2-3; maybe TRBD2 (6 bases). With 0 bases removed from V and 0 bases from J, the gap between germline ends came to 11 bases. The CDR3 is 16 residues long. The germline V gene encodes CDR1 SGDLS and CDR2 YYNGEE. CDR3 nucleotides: TGTGCCAGCAGCGTAGAAGGGAGGTTTAGCACAGATACGCAGTATTTT. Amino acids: CASSVEGRFSTDTQYF.

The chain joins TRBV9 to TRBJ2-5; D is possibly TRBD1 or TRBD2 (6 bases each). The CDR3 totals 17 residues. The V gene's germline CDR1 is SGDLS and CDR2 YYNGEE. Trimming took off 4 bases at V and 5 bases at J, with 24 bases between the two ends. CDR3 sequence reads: CASSRGGQGSLGETQYF. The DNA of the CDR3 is TGTGCCAGCAGCAGAGGGGGGCAGGGGTCCCTTGGGGAGACCCAGTACTTC.

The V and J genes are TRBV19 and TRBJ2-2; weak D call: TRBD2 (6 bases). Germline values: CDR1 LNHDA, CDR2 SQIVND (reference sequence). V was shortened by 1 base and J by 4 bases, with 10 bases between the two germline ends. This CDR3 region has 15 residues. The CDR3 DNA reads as TGTGCCAGTAGTATAGCGGGAGCCAGCACCGGGGAGCTGTTTTTT. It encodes CASSIAGASTGELFF.

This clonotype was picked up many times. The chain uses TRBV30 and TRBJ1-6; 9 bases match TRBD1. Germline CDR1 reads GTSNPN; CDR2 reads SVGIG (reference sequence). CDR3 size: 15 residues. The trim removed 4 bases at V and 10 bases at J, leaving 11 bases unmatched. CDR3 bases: TGTGCCTGGATTCCCTCGGACAGGGGCCGGTCACCCCTCCACTTT. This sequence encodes CAWIPSDRGRSPLHF.

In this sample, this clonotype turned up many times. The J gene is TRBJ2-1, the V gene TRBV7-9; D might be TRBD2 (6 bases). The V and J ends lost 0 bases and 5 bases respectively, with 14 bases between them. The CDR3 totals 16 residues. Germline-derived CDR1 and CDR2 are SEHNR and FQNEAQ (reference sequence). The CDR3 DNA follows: TGTGCCAGCAGCTTAGCCACCAGCGGGTTTGACAATGAGCAGTTCTTC. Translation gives CASSLATSGFDNEQFF.

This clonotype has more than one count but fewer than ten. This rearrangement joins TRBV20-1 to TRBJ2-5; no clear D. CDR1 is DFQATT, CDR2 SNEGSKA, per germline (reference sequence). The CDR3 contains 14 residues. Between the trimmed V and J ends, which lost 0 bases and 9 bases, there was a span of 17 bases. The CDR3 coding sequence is TGCAGTGCTAGAGATCGGAACTCCCCTTTCCCCCAGTACTTC. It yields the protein CSARDRNSPFPQYF.

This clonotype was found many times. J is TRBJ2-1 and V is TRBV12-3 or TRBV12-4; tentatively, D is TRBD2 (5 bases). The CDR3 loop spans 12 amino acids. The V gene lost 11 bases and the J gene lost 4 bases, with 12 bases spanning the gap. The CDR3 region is CASGLEYNEQFF. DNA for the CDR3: TGTGCCTCCGGACTGGAATACAATGAGCAGTTCTTC.

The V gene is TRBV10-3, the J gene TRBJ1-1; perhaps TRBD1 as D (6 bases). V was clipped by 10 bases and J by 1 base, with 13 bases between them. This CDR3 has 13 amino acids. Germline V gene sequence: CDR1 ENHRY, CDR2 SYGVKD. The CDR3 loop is CATRGQGNTEAFF. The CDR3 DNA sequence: TGTGCCACCAGGGGCCAGGGGAACACTGAAGCTTTCTTT.

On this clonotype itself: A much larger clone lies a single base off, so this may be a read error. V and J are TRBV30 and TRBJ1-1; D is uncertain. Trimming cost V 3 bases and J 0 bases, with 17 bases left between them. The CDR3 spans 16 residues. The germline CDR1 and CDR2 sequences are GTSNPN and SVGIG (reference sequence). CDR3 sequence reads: CAWSPPLGRMNTEAFF. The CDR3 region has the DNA TGTGCCTGGAGCCCCCCCCTCGGACGCATGAACACTGAAGCTTTCTTT.

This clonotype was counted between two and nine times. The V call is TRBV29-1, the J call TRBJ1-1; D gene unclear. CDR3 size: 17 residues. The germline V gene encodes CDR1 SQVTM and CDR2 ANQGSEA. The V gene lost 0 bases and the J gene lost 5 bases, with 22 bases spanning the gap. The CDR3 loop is CSVEEGSSKLLGTEAFF. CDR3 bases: TGCAGCGTTGAAGAGGGGAGCAGCAAGCTATTGGGGACTGAAGCTTTCTTT.

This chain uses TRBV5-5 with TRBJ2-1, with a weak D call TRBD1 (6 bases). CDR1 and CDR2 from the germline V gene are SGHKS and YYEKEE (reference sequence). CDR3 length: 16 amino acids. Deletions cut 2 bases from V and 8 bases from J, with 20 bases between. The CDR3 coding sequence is TGTGCCAGCAGCTTTTCCCGGGACCCAGGGGACCATGAGCAGTTCTTC. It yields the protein CASSFSRDPGDHEQFF.

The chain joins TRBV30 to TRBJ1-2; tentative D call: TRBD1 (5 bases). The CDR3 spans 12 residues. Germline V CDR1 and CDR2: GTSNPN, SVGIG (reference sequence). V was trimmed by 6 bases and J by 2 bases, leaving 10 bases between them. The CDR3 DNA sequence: TGTGCCTGCGGACGACAGAACTATGGCTACACCTTC. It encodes CACGRQNYGYTF.

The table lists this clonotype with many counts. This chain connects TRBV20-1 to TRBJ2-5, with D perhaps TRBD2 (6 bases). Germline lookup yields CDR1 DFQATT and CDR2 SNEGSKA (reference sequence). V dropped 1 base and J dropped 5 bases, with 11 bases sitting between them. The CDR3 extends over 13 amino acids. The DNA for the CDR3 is TGCAGTGCTAGAGCGGGAGATGGGGAGACCCAGTACTTC. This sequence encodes CSARAGDGETQYF.

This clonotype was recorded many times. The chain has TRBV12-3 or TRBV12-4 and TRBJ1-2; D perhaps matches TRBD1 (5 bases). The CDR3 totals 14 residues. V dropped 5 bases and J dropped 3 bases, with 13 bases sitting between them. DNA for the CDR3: TGTGCCAGCAGTCCGATCTGGGACGACTATGGCTACACCTTC. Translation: CASSPIWDDYGYTF.

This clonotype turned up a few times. This chain's CDR3 is CASSRLGSGLTTINEQFF. DNA of the CDR3: TGTGCCAGCAGCCGTCTCGGCAGCGGACTTACTACAATCAATGAGCAGTTCTTC. V is TRBV7-8 and J is TRBJ2-1, with a possible D match to TRBD2 (5 bases). The CDR3 totals 18 residues. Trimming left V 5 bases short and J 6 bases short, with 26 bases between. The germline gives CDR1 SGHVS, CDR2 FQNEAQ.

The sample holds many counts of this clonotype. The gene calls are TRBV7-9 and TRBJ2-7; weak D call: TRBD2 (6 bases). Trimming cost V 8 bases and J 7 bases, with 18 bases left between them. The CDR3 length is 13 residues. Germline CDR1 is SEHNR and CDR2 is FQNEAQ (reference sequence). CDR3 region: CASASGVNWEQYF. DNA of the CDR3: TGTGCCAGCGCCTCGGGGGTGAACTGGGAGCAGTACTTC.

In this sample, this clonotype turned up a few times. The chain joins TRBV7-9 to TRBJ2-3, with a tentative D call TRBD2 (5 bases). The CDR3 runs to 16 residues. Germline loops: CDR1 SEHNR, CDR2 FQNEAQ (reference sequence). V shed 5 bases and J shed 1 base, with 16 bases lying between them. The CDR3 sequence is CASSRQAAQRTDTQYF. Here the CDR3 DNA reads TGTGCCAGCAGCCGTCAAGCGGCCCAACGCACAGATACGCAGTATTTT.

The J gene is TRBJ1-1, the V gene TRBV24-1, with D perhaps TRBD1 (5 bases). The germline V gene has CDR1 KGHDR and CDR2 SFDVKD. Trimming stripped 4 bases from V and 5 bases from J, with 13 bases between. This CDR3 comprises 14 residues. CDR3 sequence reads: CATSESGGGTEAFF. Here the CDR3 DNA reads TGTGCCACCAGTGAGTCGGGGGGAGGGACTGAAGCTTTCTTT.

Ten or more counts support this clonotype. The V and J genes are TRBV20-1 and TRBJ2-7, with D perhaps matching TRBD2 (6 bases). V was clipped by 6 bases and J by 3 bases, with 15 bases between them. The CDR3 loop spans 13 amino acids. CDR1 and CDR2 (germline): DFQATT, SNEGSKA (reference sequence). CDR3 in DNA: TGCAGTGCCCCACTAGCAGCCAGCTACGAGCAGTACTTC. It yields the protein CSAPLAASYEQYF.

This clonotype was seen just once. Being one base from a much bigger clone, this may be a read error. The CDR3 spells CASTRRESERTQYF. In DNA, the CDR3 is TGTGCCAGCACCAGAAGGGAGTCCGAGAGGACCCAGTACTTC. The chain is built from TRBV3-1 and TRBJ2-5; tentatively, D is TRBD2 (5 bases). Trimming shortened V by 7 bases and J by 7 bases, and 19 bases separated the two germline ends. From germline, CDR1 is LGHDT and CDR2 YNNKEL (reference sequence). The CDR3 totals 14 residues.

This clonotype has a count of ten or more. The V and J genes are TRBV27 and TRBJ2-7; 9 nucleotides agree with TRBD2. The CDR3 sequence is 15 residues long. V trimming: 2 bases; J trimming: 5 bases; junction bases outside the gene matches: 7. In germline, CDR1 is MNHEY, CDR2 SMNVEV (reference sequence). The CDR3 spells CASSLIAGVSNEQYF. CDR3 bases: TGTGCCAGCAGTTTAATAGCGGGAGTGAGCAACGAGCAGTACTTC.

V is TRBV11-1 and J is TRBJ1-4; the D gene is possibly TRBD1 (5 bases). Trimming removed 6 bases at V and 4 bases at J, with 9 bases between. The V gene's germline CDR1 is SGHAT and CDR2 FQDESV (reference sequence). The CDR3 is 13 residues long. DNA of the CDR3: TGTGCCAGCAGTTTACAGGATAATGAAAAACTGTTTTTT. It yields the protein CASSLQDNEKLFF.

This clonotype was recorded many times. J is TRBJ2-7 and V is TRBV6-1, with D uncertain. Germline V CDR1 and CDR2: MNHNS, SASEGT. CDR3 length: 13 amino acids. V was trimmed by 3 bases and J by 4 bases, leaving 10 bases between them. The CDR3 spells CASSDQAPYEQYF. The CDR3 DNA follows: TGTGCCAGCAGTGATCAGGCCCCATACGAGCAGTACTTC.

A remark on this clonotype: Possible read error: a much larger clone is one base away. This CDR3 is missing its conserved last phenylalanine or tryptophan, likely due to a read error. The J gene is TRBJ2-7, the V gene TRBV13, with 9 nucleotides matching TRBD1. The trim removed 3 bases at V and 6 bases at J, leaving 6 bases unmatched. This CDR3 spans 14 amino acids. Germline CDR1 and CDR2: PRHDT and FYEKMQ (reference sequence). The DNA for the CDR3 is TGTGCCAGCAGCTTCCGGGACAGGGTGGGCGAGCAGTACCTC. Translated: CASSFRDRVGEQYL.

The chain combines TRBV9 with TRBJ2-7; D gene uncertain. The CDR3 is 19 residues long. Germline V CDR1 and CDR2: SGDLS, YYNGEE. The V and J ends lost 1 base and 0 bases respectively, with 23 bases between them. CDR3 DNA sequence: TGTGCCAGCAGCGTACCAAACACCACGGTGCGTCCCTCCTCCTACGAGCAGTACTTC. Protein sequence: CASSVPNTTVRPSSYEQYF.

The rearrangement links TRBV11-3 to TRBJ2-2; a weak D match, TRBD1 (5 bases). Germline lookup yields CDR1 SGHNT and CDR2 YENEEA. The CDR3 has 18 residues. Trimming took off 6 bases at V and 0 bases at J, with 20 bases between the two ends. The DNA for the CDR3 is TGTGCCAGCAGGCCTAGAAGGGGCATGTTCGCGAACACCGGGGAGCTGTTTTTT. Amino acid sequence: CASRPRRGMFANTGELFF.